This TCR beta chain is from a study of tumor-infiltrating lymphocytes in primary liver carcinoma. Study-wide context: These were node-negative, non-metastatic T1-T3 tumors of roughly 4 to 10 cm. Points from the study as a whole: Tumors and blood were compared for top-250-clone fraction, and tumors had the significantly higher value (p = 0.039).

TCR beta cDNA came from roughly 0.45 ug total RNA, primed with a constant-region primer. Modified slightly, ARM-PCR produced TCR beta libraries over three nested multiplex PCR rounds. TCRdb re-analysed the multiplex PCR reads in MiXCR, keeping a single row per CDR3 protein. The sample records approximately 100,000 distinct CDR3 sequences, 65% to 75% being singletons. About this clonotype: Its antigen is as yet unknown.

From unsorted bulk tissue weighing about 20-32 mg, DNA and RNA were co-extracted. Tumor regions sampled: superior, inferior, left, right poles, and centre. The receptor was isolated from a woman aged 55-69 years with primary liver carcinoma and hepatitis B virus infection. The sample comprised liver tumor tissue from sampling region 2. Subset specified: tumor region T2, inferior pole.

CDR3 residues: CASNRLDSLNEQFF. CDR3 DNA sequence: TGTGCCAGCAATCGCCTTGATTCGCTCAATGAGCAGTTCTTC. The chain uses TRBV6-1 and TRBJ2-1, with D hard to call. The CDR3 runs to 14 residues. Between the trimmed V and J ends, which lost 7 bases and 6 bases, there was a span of 16 bases. Germline CDR1 is MNHNS and CDR2 is SASEGT.